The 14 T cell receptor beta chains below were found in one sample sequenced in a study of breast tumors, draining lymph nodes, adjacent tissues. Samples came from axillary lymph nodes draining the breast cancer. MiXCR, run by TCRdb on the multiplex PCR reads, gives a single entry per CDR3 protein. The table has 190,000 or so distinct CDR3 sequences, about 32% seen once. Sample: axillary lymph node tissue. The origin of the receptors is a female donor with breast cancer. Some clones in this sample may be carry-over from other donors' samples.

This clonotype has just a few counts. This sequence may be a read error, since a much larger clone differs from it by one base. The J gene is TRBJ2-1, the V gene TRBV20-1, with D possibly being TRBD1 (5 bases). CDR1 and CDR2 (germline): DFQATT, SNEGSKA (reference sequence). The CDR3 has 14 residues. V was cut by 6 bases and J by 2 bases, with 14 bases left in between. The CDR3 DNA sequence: TGCAGTGCCCACAGGACGGATGCCTACAATGAGCAGTTCTTC. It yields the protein CSAHRTDAYNEQFF.

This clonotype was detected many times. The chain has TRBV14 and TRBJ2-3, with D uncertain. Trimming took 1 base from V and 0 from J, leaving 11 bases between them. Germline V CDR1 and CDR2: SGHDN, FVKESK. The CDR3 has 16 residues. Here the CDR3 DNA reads TGTGCCAGCAGCCAAGTCCTGGGGATTAGCACAGATACGCAGTATTTT. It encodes CASSQVLGISTDTQYF.

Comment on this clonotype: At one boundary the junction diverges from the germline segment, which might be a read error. Here the CDR3 reads CASSTRGHQDTQYF. CDR3 DNA: TGCGCCAGCAGCACCAGGGGTCACCAAGACACCCAGTACTTC. This chain links TRBV5-1 with TRBJ2-5, with D perhaps TRBD1 (6 bases). Germline V gene lookup returns CDR1 SGHRS and CDR2 YFSETQ. The CDR3 is 14 amino acids.

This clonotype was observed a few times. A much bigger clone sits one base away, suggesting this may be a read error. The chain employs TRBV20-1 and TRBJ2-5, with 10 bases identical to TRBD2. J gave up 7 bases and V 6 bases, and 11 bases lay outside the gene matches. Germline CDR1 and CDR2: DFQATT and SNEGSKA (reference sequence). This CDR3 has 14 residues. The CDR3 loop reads CSAPQEREGATQYF. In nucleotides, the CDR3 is TGCAGTGCCCCGCAGGAGCGGGAGGGAGCGACCCAGTACTTC.

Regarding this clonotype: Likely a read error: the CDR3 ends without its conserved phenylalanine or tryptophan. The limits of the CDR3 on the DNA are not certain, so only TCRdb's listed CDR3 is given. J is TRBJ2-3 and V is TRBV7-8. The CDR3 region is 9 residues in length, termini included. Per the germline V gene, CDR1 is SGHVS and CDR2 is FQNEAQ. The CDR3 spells CASSLGRTL.

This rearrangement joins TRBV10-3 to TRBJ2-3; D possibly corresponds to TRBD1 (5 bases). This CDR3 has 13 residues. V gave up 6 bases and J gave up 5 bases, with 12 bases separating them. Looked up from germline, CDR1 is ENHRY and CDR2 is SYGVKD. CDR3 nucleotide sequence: TGTGCCATCAGGGACGCAGGGATAGATACGCAGTATTTT. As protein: CAIRDAGIDTQYF.

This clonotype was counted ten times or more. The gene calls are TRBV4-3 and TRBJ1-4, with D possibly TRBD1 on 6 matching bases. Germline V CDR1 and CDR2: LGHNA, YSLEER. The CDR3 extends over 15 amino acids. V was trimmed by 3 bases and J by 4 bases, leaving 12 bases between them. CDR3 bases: TGCGCCAGCAGCCAGGCCGGACAGCATAATGAAAAACTGTTTTTT. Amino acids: CASSQAGQHNEKLFF.

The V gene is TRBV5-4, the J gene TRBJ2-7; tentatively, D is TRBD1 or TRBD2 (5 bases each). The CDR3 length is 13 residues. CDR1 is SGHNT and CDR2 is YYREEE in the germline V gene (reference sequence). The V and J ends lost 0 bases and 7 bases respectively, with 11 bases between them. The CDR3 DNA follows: TGTGCCAGCAGCTTGGAGGGGAGACTTGAGCAGTACTTC. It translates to CASSLEGRLEQYF. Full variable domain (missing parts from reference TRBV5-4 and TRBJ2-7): ETGVTQSPTHLIKTRGQQVTLRCSSQSGHNTVSWYQQALGQGPQFIFQYYREEENGRGNFPPRFSGLQFPNYSSELNVNALELDDSALYLCASSLEGRLEQYFGPGTRLTVT.

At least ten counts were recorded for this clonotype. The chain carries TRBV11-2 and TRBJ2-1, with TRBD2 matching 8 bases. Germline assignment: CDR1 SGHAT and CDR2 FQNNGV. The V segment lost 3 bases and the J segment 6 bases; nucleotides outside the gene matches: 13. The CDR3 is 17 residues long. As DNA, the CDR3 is TGTGCCAGCAGCTTGTCGGGGGGGCGGACGATGAGCAATGAGCAGTTCTTC. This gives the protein CASSLSGGRTMSNEQFF.

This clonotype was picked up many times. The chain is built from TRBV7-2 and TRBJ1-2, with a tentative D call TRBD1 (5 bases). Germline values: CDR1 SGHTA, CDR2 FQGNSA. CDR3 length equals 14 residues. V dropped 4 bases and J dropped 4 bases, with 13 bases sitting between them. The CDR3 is CASSSGRIFYGYTF. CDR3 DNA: TGTGCCAGCAGCTCGGGACGGATTTTCTATGGCTACACCTTC.

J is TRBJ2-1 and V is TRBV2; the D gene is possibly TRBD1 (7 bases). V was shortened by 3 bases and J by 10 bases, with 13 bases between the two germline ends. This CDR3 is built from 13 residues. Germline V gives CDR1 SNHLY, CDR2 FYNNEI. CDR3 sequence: CASSDRGAGEQFF. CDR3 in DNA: TGTGCCAGCAGTGACAGGGGGGCCGGGGAGCAGTTCTTC.

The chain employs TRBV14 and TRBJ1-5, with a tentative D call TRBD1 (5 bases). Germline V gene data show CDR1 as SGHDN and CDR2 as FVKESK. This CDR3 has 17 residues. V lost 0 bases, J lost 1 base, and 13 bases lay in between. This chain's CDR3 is CASSQDWGGGSNQPQHF. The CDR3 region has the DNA TGTGCCAGCAGCCAAGATTGGGGTGGGGGAAGCAATCAGCCCCAGCATTTT.

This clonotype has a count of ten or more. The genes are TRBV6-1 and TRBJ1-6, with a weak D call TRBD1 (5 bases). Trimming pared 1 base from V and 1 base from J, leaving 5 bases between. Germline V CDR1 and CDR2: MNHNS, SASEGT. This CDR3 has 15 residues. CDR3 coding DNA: TGTGCCAGCAGTGAAGGACAGTCCTATAATTCACCCCTCCACTTT. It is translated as CASSEGQSYNSPLHF.

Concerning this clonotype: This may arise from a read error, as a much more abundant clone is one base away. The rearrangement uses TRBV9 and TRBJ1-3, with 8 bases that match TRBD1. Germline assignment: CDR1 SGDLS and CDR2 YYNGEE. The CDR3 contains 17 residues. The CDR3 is CASSVTDRASSGTTIYF. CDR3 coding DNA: TGTGCCAGCAGCGTGACGGACAGGGCGAGCTCTGGAACCACCATATATTTT. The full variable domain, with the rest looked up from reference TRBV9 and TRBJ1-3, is DSGVTQTPKHLITATGQRVTLRCSPRSGDLSVYWYQQSLDQGLQFLIQYYNGEERAKGNILERFSAQQFPDLHSELNLSSLELGDSALYFCASSVTDRASSGTTIYFGEGSWLTVV.